These T cell receptor beta chains were read from a single sample in a study of human T cells and chemical hapten exposure. A single record per CDR3 protein comes from TCRdb applying MiXCR to the RACE reads. There are about 89,000 distinct CDR3 sequences in the sample; 11% occur only once, and 3.1% lies in the top ten. Sample: whole blood, taken in connection with sensitization to the hapten diphenylcyclopropenone (DPC). The source is a woman aged 60 to 75 with alopecia areata. Some clones in this sample may be carry-over from other donors' samples. Each CDR3 is given with its conserved first and last residue. A D gene is named only where the DNA matches it firmly. Where a row states a size, it is once, few, many or the class of an expanded clone; other rows omit it.

d_call	v_call	clone_size	j_call	cdr3_nt	cdr3_aa
.	TRBV10-2	many	TRBJ2-3	TGCGCCAGCAGCCCGACTACGTTCACAGATACGCAGTATTTT	CASSPTTFTDTQYF
.	TRBV19	few	TRBJ1-2	TGTGCCAGTAGGGACATCAGAGGGACCCACACCTTC	CASRDIRGTHTF
.	TRBV18	many	TRBJ1-2	TGTGCCAGCTCGCCTCTAGAGCAGGGGAACTATGGCTACACCTTC	CASSPLEQGNYGYTF
.	TRBV7-9	.	TRBJ1-1	TGTGCCAGCAGCGCGCGGTTCACTAGGAGAACTGAAGCTTTCTTT	CASSARFTRRTEAFF
TRBD1	TRBV12-5	.	TRBJ1-1	TGTGCTAGTGCGGGGCAGGGGGCTCCGAACACTGAAGCTTTCTTT	CASAGQGAPNTEAFF
.	TRBV2	many	TRBJ2-1	TGTGCCAGCAGCCCTAGAGAGGACAAGTACAATGAGCAGTTCTTC	CASSPREDKYNEQFF
.	TRBV4-1	many	TRBJ1-2	TGCGCCAGCAGCCAAGATCTAACCCGGGGGGCGCGGTATGGCTACACCTTC	CASSQDLTRGARYGYTF
TRBD1	TRBV29-1	.	TRBJ2-4	TGCAGCGTTGAAGGGGACCGGGACAGGGGGTCCAAAAACATTCAGTACTTC	CSVEGDRDRGSKNIQYF
TRBD1	TRBV24-1	many	TRBJ2-5	TGTGCCACCAGTGACCCCCGGACAGGGACGGGTTTCCAGTACTTC	CATSDPRTGTGFQYF
.	TRBV5-1	.	TRBJ2-5	TGCGCCAGCAGCTTGGCAACCGGGACCCGGCAAGAGACCCAGTACTTC	CASSLATGTRQETQYF
.	TRBV20-1	.	TRBJ2-1	TGCAGTGCTCAAACGGGGCGGGGCCCCTACAATGAGCAGTTCTTC	CSAQTGRGPYNEQFF
TRBD2	TRBV9	many	TRBJ2-3	TGTGCCAGCAGCAAAGGACCGGGACTAGCGGGGACAGATACGCAGTATTTT	CASSKGPGLAGTDTQYF
.	TRBV20-1	many	TRBJ2-6	TGCAGTGCTAGAGATGAGGCTGGGGCCAACGTCCTGACTTTC	CSARDEAGANVLTF
TRBD2	TRBV5-4	few	TRBJ2-2	TGTGCCAGCAGCTTGGCACGGGGGGGGAACACCGGGGAGCTGTTTTTT	CASSLARGGNTGELFF
.	TRBV7-3	few	TRBJ2-7	TGTGCCAGCAGGATGCGAGGAGGGCTCCGGGGGGAGCAGTACTTC	CASRMRGGLRGEQYF
.	TRBV7-3	many	TRBJ1-1	TGTGCCAGCAGCTTAGGGGGAGAGGTTGAAGCTTTCTTT	CASSLGGEVEAFF
.	TRBV5-1	.	TRBJ2-2	TGCGCCAGCAGGTCAGGACAGTTAAACACCGGGGAGCTGTTTTTT	CASRSGQLNTGELFF
TRBD1	TRBV6-1	few	TRBJ1-6	TGTGCCAGCAGAGTGGACAGGGCGCTTTCCTATAATTCACCCCTCCACTTT	CASRVDRALSYNSPLHF
.	TRBV10-2	.	TRBJ2-3	TGCGCCAGCCCCCTCCGGACTGAGGGTACGCAGTATTTT	CASPLRTEGTQYF
.	TRBV5-1	.	TRBJ1-2	TGCGCCAGCAGCTTGGTCGGCGGACAGCTCGACTATGGCTACACCTTC	CASSLVGGQLDYGYTF
.	TRBV20-1	many	TRBJ2-5	TGCAGTGCTAGAGATAGCCTATCAGAGACCCAGTACTTC	CSARDSLSETQYF
.	TRBV29-1	few	TRBJ2-5	TGCAGCGTTGAAGGAACAGGGGAGGCGACGACCCAGTACTTC	CSVEGTGEATTQYF
TRBD1	TRBV7-9	.	TRBJ2-1	TGTGCCAGCAGCTCGGGACAGGGAGGACGGTGGGAGCAGTTCTTC	CASSSGQGGRWEQFF
.	TRBV3-1	many	TRBJ1-1	TGTGCCAGCAGCCAAGTAGGTGGTGGCACTGAAGCTTTCTTT	CASSQVGGGTEAFF
TRBD2	TRBV20-1	few	TRBJ2-3	TGCAGTGCTGTAGCGGGGGGGCTGGATACGCAGTATTTT	CSAVAGGLDTQYF
.	TRBV14	many	TRBJ1-2	TGTGCCAGCAGCCCCCGGGGAGGGGGCTACACCTTC	CASSPRGGGYTF
.	TRBV20-1	few	TRBJ2-1	TGCAGTGGGGCGAGCTCCTACAATGAGCAGTTCTTC	CSGASSYNEQFF
.	TRBV27	few	TRBJ1-6	TGTGCCAGCAGTCTCCGCCATTATCCCCTCCACTTT	CASSLRHYPLHF
TRBD2	TRBV10-3	few	TRBJ2-1	TGTGCCATCAGCGCGGGGGTCCTCTACAATGAGCAGTTCTTC	CAISAGVLYNEQFF